One and the same sample provided the 32 T cell receptor beta chains below, sequenced in a study of Tregs in tolerant kidney transplant recipients. Generated by immunoSEQ multiplex PCR, the TCRdb table keeps only in-frame clones and is missing some. Of tens of thousands of clones listed, 75% to 95% are singletons. Sequenced input: Tregs from blood. These receptors were obtained from a human donor in good health.

This sequence joins TRBV6-5 and TRBJ2-5; 12 bases map to TRBD1. V lost 9 bases and J lost 9; bases outside the gene matches: 5. The CDR3 runs 12 residues. Germline V gene sequence: CDR1 MNHEY, CDR2 SVGAGI. DNA of the CDR3: TGTGCCAGTACCGGGACAGGGGGCGCCCAGTACTTC. It yields the protein CASTGTGGAQYF.

V is TRBV5-1 and J is TRBJ1-1, with D unresolved. V lost 2 bases and J 1 base, leaving 9 bases between the germline ends. The length of the CDR3 is 14 residues. Germline V lookup: CDR1 SGHRS, CDR2 YFSETQ. The CDR3 protein is CASSFVGGNTEAFF. CDR3 sequence (DNA): TGCGCCAGCAGCTTTGTGGGTGGGAACACTGAAGCTTTCTTT.

The chain couples TRBV11-2 to TRBJ2-2, with 7 bases fitting TRBD2. Germline CDR1 is SGHAT and CDR2 is FQNNGV. The J segment lost 4 bases and the V segment lost 1 base, leaving 3 bases of the junction unmatched. This CDR3 region has 15 residues. The CDR3 bases are TGTGCCAGCAGCTTAGGTCGGGGGGTCACCGGGGAGCTGTTTTTT. Residues: CASSLGRGVTGELFF.

V gene TRBV2 combines with J gene TRBJ2-7; a weak D match, TRBD1 (5 bases). Germline lookup yields CDR1 SNHLY and CDR2 FYNNEI. This CDR3 has 16 amino acids. V was cut by 4 bases and J by 3 bases, with 19 bases left in between. CDR3 amino acids: CASSGETVFLSYEQYF. DNA for the CDR3: TGTGCCAGCAGTGGCGAGACAGTGTTCTTGAGCTACGAGCAGTACTTC. Combining the CDR3 with reference TRBV2 and TRBJ2-7 gives the whole variable domain EPEVTQTPSHQVTQMGQEVILRCVPISNHLYFYWYRQILGQKVEFLVSFYNNEISEKSEIFDDQFSVERPDGSNFTLKIRSTKLEDSAMYFCASSGETVFLSYEQYFGPGTRLTVT.

DNA of the CDR3: TGCGCCAGCAGCTTGGGGGACAGGGGATTCTCTGGAAACACCATATATTTT. It encodes CASSLGDRGFSGNTIYF. The chain recombines TRBV5-1 with TRBJ1-3, with 10 positions matching TRBD1. CDR3 size: 17 residues. Germline V gene sequence: CDR1 SGHRS, CDR2 YFSETQ. V was clipped by 0 bases and J by 0 bases; unmatched bases: 3.

CDR3 nucleotide sequence: TGCGCCAGCAGCCAAGAGCCGGGGCCCCAGCATTTT. This codes for CASSQEPGPQHF. The V and J genes are TRBV4-1 and TRBJ1-5; D remains unclear. Germline CDR1 reads MGHRA; CDR2 reads YSYEKL. The germline V and J ends were trimmed by 0 bases and 9 bases, with 6 bases remaining between them. The length of the CDR3 is 12 residues.

The rearrangement links TRBV13 to TRBJ2-3; 15 positions match TRBD2. The V segment lost 5 bases and the J segment 14 bases; nucleotides outside the gene matches: 11. Germline V gene lookup returns CDR1 PRHDT and CDR2 FYEKMQ (reference sequence). The CDR3 extends over 15 amino acids. CDR3 region: CASSPRTSGGAMLYF. CDR3 bases: TGTGCCAGCAGCCCACGGACTAGCGGGGGGGCAATGCTGTATTTT.

The CDR3 here is CASSEGWGSYYGYTF. The CDR3 bases are TGTGCCAGCAGTGAAGGTTGGGGGTCTTACTATGGCTACACCTTC. The chain links TRBV6-1 to TRBJ1-2; D is perhaps TRBD1 (5 bases). Germline CDR1 reads MNHNS; CDR2 reads SASEGT. V dropped 1 base and J dropped 3 bases, with 12 bases sitting between them. The CDR3 is made up of 15 amino acids.

This clone was recorded only once. CDR3 bases: TGCGCCAGCACCACGACAGCTAGCACAGATACGCAGTATTTT. It encodes CASTTTASTDTQYF. The V call is TRBV5-1, the J call TRBJ2-3, with a possible D match to TRBD1 (5 bases). The CDR3 consists of 14 residues. V was pared by 6 bases and J by 0 bases, with 11 bases between. Per germline, CDR1 SGHRS and CDR2 YFSETQ.

The chain is built from TRBV21-1 and TRBJ2-6; the table names TRBD1, a call not compared with the DNA. TRBV21-1 is annotated as a pseudogene. The CDR3 length is 20 residues. Here the CDR3 reads CAELLPRDSTTWAGANVLTF. The DNA for the CDR3 is TGTGCTGAATTATTACCCCGGGACAGCACAACGTGGGCTGGGGCCAACGTCCTGACTTTC.

This clone occurred once. This chain uses TRBV6-6 with TRBJ2-2, with D maybe TRBD2 (5 bases). CDR1 and CDR2 from the germline V gene are MNHNY and SVGAGI (reference sequence). Trimming removed 5 bases at V and 3 bases at J, with 13 bases between. The CDR3 contains 15 residues. The CDR3 DNA sequence: TGTGCCAGCAGTGGGCTGGGAGCGGACACCGGGGAGCTGTTTTTT. Its translation: CASSGLGADTGELFF.

The gene calls are TRBV5-1 and TRBJ1-4, with a tentative D call TRBD1 (5 bases). V was cut by 1 base and J by 8 bases, with 15 bases left in between. The CDR3 is made up of 15 amino acids. In germline, CDR1 is SGHRS, CDR2 YFSETQ. The DNA of the CDR3 is TGCGCCAGCAGCTTGATTCCGGGACCTGGGGAAAAACTGTTTTTT. Encoded protein: CASSLIPGPGEKLFF.

The V gene is TRBV2, the J gene TRBJ2-7; D remains ambiguous. Germline values: CDR1 SNHLY, CDR2 FYNNEI. V was trimmed by 7 bases and J by 0 bases, leaving 10 bases between them. The CDR3 has 13 amino acids. The CDR3 spells CASISWGSYEQYF. The DNA of the CDR3 is TGTGCCAGCATAAGCTGGGGCTCCTACGAGCAGTACTTC.

The CDR3 nucleotides read TGTGCCAGCAGTGAAGAGTCCGGAGAATACAATGAGCAGTTCTTC. Translation: CASSEESGEYNEQFF. The genes are TRBV2 and TRBJ2-1; no definite D call. The CDR3 length is 15 residues. Germline assignment: CDR1 SNHLY and CDR2 FYNNEI. The germline V and J ends were trimmed by 1 base and 4 bases, with 11 bases remaining between them.

The CDR3, as DNA: TGTGCCAGCAGCTTGATGGGGACGGCCAAAAACATTCAGTACTTC. Translating gives CASSLMGTAKNIQYF. This chain links TRBV11-2 with TRBJ2-4, with D tentatively TRBD1 or TRBD2 (5 bases each). Trimming cost V 3 bases and J 1 base, with 10 bases left between them. There are 15 residues in the CDR3. Per germline, CDR1 SGHAT and CDR2 FQNNGV. Supplemented by reference TRBV11-2 and TRBJ2-4, the full variable domain reads EAGVAQSPRYKIIEKRQSVAFWCNPISGHATLYWYQQILGQGPKLLIQFQNNGVVDDSQLPKDRFSAERLKGVDSTLKIQPAKLEDSAVYLCASSLMGTAKNIQYFGAGTRLSVL.

The genes are TRBV7-9 and TRBJ2-3, with TRBD2 matching 14 bases. From germline, CDR1 is SEHNR and CDR2 FQNEAQ (reference sequence). The CDR3 is 16 amino acids. J lost 3 bases, V lost 6 bases, and 5 bases had no gene match. CDR3: CASSSGLAGGTDTQYF. The CDR3 DNA is TGTGCCAGCAGTTCCGGACTAGCGGGGGGTACAGATACGCAGTATTTT.

This rearrangement joins TRBV4-1 to TRBJ1-2, with no clear D. The V gene's germline CDR1 is MGHRA and CDR2 YSYEKL. The CDR3 extends over 17 amino acids. The germline V and J ends were trimmed by 0 bases and 4 bases, with 18 bases remaining between them. CDR3 bases: TGCGCCAGCAGCCAAGAAAGGCGTGTCCGAAGGCTCTATGGCTACACCTTC. This codes for CASSQERRVRRLYGYTF.

The sample holds one count of this clone. The V and J genes are TRBV11-2 and TRBJ1-1; no clear D. The CDR3 contains 14 residues. Trimming took off 3 bases at V and 11 bases at J, with 19 bases between the two ends. Per germline, CDR1 SGHAT and CDR2 FQNNGV. In DNA form, the CDR3 reads TGTGCCAGCAGCTTCACCCCGGGATTCTCAGCGGCTTTCTTT. Translation: CASSFTPGFSAAFF.

V and J are TRBV11-2 and TRBJ1-1; D gene uncertain. The germline V gene has CDR1 SGHAT and CDR2 FQNNGV. V was shortened by 1 base and J by 2 bases, with 8 bases between the two germline ends. The CDR3 is 14 amino acids. The CDR3 region has the DNA TGTGCCAGCAGCTTAGCGGGGAGCAACACTGAAGCTTTCTTT. Protein product: CASSLAGSNTEAFF.

This chain uses TRBV7-9 with TRBJ1-2; D is unresolved. The CDR3 is made up of 14 amino acids. Germline CDR1 is SEHNR and CDR2 is FQNEAQ (reference sequence). Between the trimmed V and J ends, which lost 5 bases and 4 bases, there was a span of 14 bases. The CDR3 region has the DNA TGTGCCAGCAGCGTACTGGCAGTTAGCTATGGCTACACCTTC. This gives the protein CASSVLAVSYGYTF.

This chain connects TRBV10-1 to TRBJ2-7; D is ambiguous. Trimming stripped 6 bases from V and 1 base from J, with 4 bases between. Looked up from germline, CDR1 is WNHNN and CDR2 is SYGVQD (reference sequence). The CDR3 runs to 11 residues. CDR3 bases: TGCGCCAGCAGCCCGTCCTACGAGCAGTACTTC. Translation gives CASSPSYEQYF.

This clone was found once. The V gene is TRBV30, the J gene TRBJ2-1; possible D gene TRBD1, 5 bases. CDR1 and CDR2 from the germline V gene are GTSNPN and SVGIG (reference sequence). V was trimmed by 0 bases and J by 9 bases, leaving 15 bases between them. The CDR3 covers 14 residues. CDR3 residues: CAWSVGRGQGEQFF. Here the CDR3 DNA reads TGTGCCTGGAGTGTGGGAAGGGGTCAAGGTGAGCAGTTCTTC.

V and J are TRBV27 and TRBJ1-2; no clear D. The germline V gene has CDR1 MNHEY and CDR2 SMNVEV (reference sequence). This CDR3 has 18 residues. With 2 bases removed from V and 1 base from J, the gap between germline ends came to 20 bases. The CDR3 nucleotides read TGTGCCAGCAGTTTAGAGGGCGGAACCGTCGGGGATAACTATGGCTACACCTTC. This encodes CASSLEGGTVGDNYGYTF.

The chain has TRBV2 and TRBJ1-1, with TRBD1 matching 9 bases. The CDR3 covers 14 residues. Germline CDR1 is SNHLY and CDR2 is FYNNEI. The ends lost 6 bases at V and 5 bases at J; junction bases unmatched: 7. Here the CDR3 reads CASRWEGQGTEAFF. The CDR3 DNA reads as TGTGCCAGCAGGTGGGAGGGACAGGGAACTGAAGCTTTCTTT.

The chain is built from TRBV15 and TRBJ1-2; perhaps TRBD1 as D (5 bases). Trimming took off 1 base at V and 4 bases at J, with 10 bases between the two ends. This CDR3 has 14 residues. Germline V gene lookup returns CDR1 LNHNV and CDR2 YYDKDF (reference sequence). CDR3 protein: CATSRGGGVYGYTF. DNA for the CDR3: TGTGCCACCAGCAGAGGTGGAGGGGTCTATGGCTACACCTTC.

The rearrangement joins TRBV11-2 to TRBJ2-5; a possible D gene is TRBD2 (6 bases). Deletions cut 1 base from V and 4 bases from J, with 10 bases between. Per the germline V gene, CDR1 is SGHAT and CDR2 is FQNNGV. The CDR3 is 14 residues long. The CDR3 loop is CASSLGGTRETQYF. In nucleotides, the CDR3 is TGTGCCAGCAGCTTAGGGGGGACTCGAGAGACCCAGTACTTC. The whole variable domain, remainder taken from reference TRBV11-2 and TRBJ2-5, is EAGVAQSPRYKIIEKRQSVAFWCNPISGHATLYWYQQILGQGPKLLIQFQNNGVVDDSQLPKDRFSAERLKGVDSTLKIQPAKLEDSAVYLCASSLGGTRETQYFGPGTRLLVL.

This clone was observed a few times. J is TRBJ2-5 and V is TRBV6-5, with 14 bases that match TRBD2. V trimming: 2 bases; J trimming: 10 bases; junction bases outside the gene matches: 3. Germline V gene data show CDR1 as MNHEY and CDR2 as SVGAGI. CDR3 size: 14 residues. CDR3 coding DNA: TGTGCCAGCAGTTACCCGGGGACTAGCGGGAGCCAGTACTTC. Its protein product is CASSYPGTSGSQYF.

The chain couples TRBV25-1 to TRBJ2-2; no clear D gene. V dropped 7 bases and J dropped 4 bases, with 7 bases sitting between them. CDR1 MGHDK and CDR2 SYGVNS come from the germline V gene. CDR3 length: 12 amino acids. CDR3: CASTFRTGELFF. CDR3 in DNA: TGTGCCAGCACCTTCCGCACCGGGGAGCTGTTTTTT.

The gene calls are TRBV6-5 and TRBJ1-3; D possibly corresponds to TRBD1 (5 bases). Trimming left V 2 bases short and J 3 bases short, with 8 bases between. The CDR3 is 14 residues long. CDR1 and CDR2 (germline): MNHEY, SVGAGI. The CDR3 spells CASSYGGFGNTIYF. The DNA of the CDR3 is TGTGCCAGCAGTTACGGGGGTTTTGGAAACACCATATATTTT.

This clone is a singleton in its sample. The J gene is TRBJ1-5, the V gene TRBV19, with D perhaps TRBD1 (5 bases). Germline assignment: CDR1 LNHDA and CDR2 SQIVND (reference sequence). The CDR3 has 13 amino acids. Trimming cost V 5 bases and J 7 bases, with 12 bases left between them. In DNA, the CDR3 is TGTGCCAGTAGTTGGGGCAGACGACAGCCCCAGCATTTT. Translation gives CASSWGRRQPQHF.

The rearrangement uses TRBV18 and TRBJ2-7; D gene uncertain. The CDR3 contains 14 residues. Trimming pared 6 bases from V and 0 bases from J, leaving 12 bases between. Germline assignment: CDR1 KGHSH and CDR2 LQKENI. In nucleotides, the CDR3 is TGTGCCAGCTCCACGGGCAGGAGCTCCTACGAGCAGTACTTC. This codes for CASSTGRSSYEQYF.

The V gene is TRBV5-1, the J gene TRBJ1-1, with D unresolved. CDR1 and CDR2 from the germline V gene are SGHRS and YFSETQ. The CDR3 loop spans 14 amino acids. Trimming pared 0 bases from V and 0 bases from J, leaving 6 bases between. The CDR3 protein is CASSLVTLNTEAFF. The CDR3 coding sequence is TGCGCCAGCAGCTTGGTTACCCTGAACACTGAAGCTTTCTTT.